A selection of T cell receptor beta chains follows, all from one sample in a study of cytomegalovirus exposure and HLA in healthy donors. TCRdb's copy holds only in-frame clones and misses some; the assay was immunoSEQ multiplex PCR. The data hold fewer than 350,000 clones, with roughly 90% observed a single time. The specimen was PBMCs. These TCRs come from a woman aged 18-29 years in good health and CMV-seronegative. CDR3s include the opening cysteine and the closing phenylalanine or tryptophan. Each record gives: V gene, D gene, clone size, J gene, CDR3 protein, CDR3 DNA. D genes are given only for firm matches. A row's size may be missing; if present it is once, few, many or a size class.

>TRBV2|TRBD1|-|TRBJ1-1
CASSEFRGIDTEAFF
TGTGCCAGCAGTGAATTCAGGGGGATCGACACTGAAGCTTTCTTT
>TRBV10-3|-|-|TRBJ1-2
CAIRDNNYGYTF
TGTGCCATCAGGGACAACAACTATGGCTACACCTTC
>TRBV18|-|-|TRBJ1-6
CASSPLPESPQNSPLHF
TGTGCCAGCTCACCACTGCCGGAGTCCCCGCAAAATTCACCCCTCCACTTT
>TRBV9|TRBD1|-|TRBJ2-5
CASSVGQGGLETQYF
TGTGCCAGCAGCGTGGGACAGGGGGGATTAGAGACCCAGTACTTC
>TRBV5-1|-|-|TRBJ2-2
CASSWGQNTGELFF
TGCGCCAGCAGCTGGGGGCAGAACACCGGGGAGCTGTTTTTT
>TRBV10-2|TRBD1|-|TRBJ1-3
CASKIGTGSNPPGNTIYF
TGCGCCAGCAAAATCGGGACAGGAAGTAATCCTCCTGGAAACACCATATATTTT
>TRBV7-9|-|-|TRBJ2-5
CSSSLAQPREGETQYF
TGTTCCAGCAGCTTAGCTCAGCCCAGGGAAGGGGAGACCCAGTACTTC
>TRBV20-1|-|-|TRBJ2-7
CSANRAYEQYF
TGCAGTGCTAACAGGGCCTACGAGCAGTACTTC
>TRBV19|-|-|TRBJ1-5
CASGGGNQPQHF
TGTGCCAGCGGGGGAGGGAATCAGCCCCAGCATTTT
>TRBV6-5|TRBD2|-|TRBJ2-3
CASSYRAGGTTDTQYF
TGTGCCAGCAGTTACAGGGCGGGGGGGACCACAGATACGCAGTATTTT
>TRBV5-5|-|once|TRBJ2-7
CASSLIEGDPYEQYF
TGTGCCAGCAGCTTGATCGAGGGAGACCCCTACGAGCAGTACTTC
>TRBV10-3|TRBD2|-|TRBJ2-7
CAISVSSGGPTYEQYF
TGTGCCATCAGTGTTTCTAGCGGGGGACCCACCTACGAGCAGTACTTC
>TRBV29-1|-|once|TRBJ2-5
CSVEDPKGHREETQYF
TGCAGCGTTGAAGACCCAAAGGGACATCGGGAAGAGACCCAGTACTTC
>TRBV7-6|-|-|TRBJ1-6
CASSLFAVGGSISPLHF
TGTGCCAGCAGCCTCTTCGCGGTGGGGGGGAGTATTTCACCCCTCCACTTT
>TRBV27|TRBD2|once|TRBJ2-1
CASNLVTSGGGDEQFF
TGTGCCAGCAACCTGGTGACTAGCGGGGGAGGCGATGAGCAGTTCTTC
>TRBV6-5|TRBD1|-|TRBJ2-7
CASSSGTGLLEQYF
TGTGCCAGCAGTTCCGGGACAGGGTTACTCGAGCAGTACTTC
>TRBV2|TRBD2|-|TRBJ2-4
CASSTGLGTKNIQYF
TGTGCCAGCAGTACGGGACTAGGAACCAAAAACATTCAGTACTTC
>TRBV7-2|-|-|TRBJ1-5
CASGVTDYQPQHF
TGTGCCAGCGGAGTGACAGATTATCAGCCCCAGCATTTT
>TRBV5-1|-|-|TRBJ2-7
CASTSRGGQTTSYEQYF
TGCGCCAGCACCTCGAGGGGGGGGCAAACTACTTCCTACGAGCAGTACTTC
>TRBV5-6|TRBD2|-|TRBJ2-7
CASSLGRGNEQYF
TGTGCCAGCAGCTTGGGGCGGGGGAACGAGCAGTACTTC
>TRBV5-1|TRBD1|-|TRBJ1-1
CATKRGTGGTEAFF
TGCGCCACCAAAAGAGGGACAGGGGGCACTGAAGCTTTCTTT
>TRBV27|TRBD1|-|TRBJ1-2
CASRGMGQGGSYGYTF
TGTGCCAGCAGAGGGATGGGACAGGGGGGGTCCTATGGCTACACCTTC
>TRBV11-2|-|-|TRBJ2-1
CASSLEGHSRYNEQFF
TGTGCCAGCAGCTTGGAGGGGCATTCACGATACAATGAGCAGTTCTTC
>TRBV5-4|TRBD2|once|TRBJ2-1
CASSLFLAGGTLQGEQFF
TGTGCCAGCAGCTTGTTTCTAGCGGGGGGCACCCTACAGGGGGAGCAGTTCTTC
>TRBV14|TRBD1|once|TRBJ1-2
CASSQGTGVPYGYTF
TGTGCCAGCAGCCAGGGAACAGGGGTCCCCTATGGCTACACCTTC
>TRBV19|TRBD1|-|TRBJ2-7
CASSRPGQKSYEQYF
TGTGCCAGTAGTCGTCCGGGACAGAAGTCCTACGAGCAGTACTTC
>TRBV6-6|-|-|TRBJ2-4
CASNVQGEAKNIQYF
TGTGCCAGCAATGTGCAGGGCGAAGCCAAAAACATTCAGTACTTC
>TRBV5-1|TRBD1|once|TRBJ2-7
CASSLGRTGVFEQYF
TGCGCCAGCAGCTTGGGGAGGACAGGGGTTTTCGAGCAGTACTTC
>TRBV7-9|-|-|TRBJ1-1
CASSLKRDTEAFF
TGTGCCAGCAGCCTAAAACGGGACACTGAAGCTTTCTTT
>TRBV25-1|-|-|TRBJ1-2
CASSGREYGYTF
TGTGCCAGCAGTGGCCGGGAATATGGCTACACCTTC
>TRBV5-1|-|-|TRBJ2-5
CASSLYTGETQYF
TGCGCCAGCAGCCTGTATACTGGAGAGACCCAGTACTTC
>TRBV6-1|TRBD2|-|TRBJ2-1
CASRLPGLAHEQFF
TGTGCCAGCCGCCTGCCAGGACTAGCCCATGAGCAGTTCTTC
>TRBV7-9|TRBD2|-|TRBJ2-5
CASSSWTSVETQYF
TGTGCCAGCAGCTCTTGGACTAGCGTGGAGACCCAGTACTTC
>TRBV6-5|-|-|TRBJ1-6
CASSYSPAGDILHF
TGTGCCAGCAGTTACTCTCCGGCAGGGGATATCCTCCACTTT
>TRBV6-6|-|once|TRBJ2-3
CASIETGGRTDTQYF
TGTGCCAGCATTGAAACGGGGGGCCGCACAGATACGCAGTATTTT
>TRBV5-1|TRBD1|-|TRBJ1-5
CASSLGTGINQPQHF
TGCGCCAGCAGCTTGGGGACAGGGATTAATCAGCCCCAGCATTTT
>TRBV6-1|-|-|TRBJ1-5
CASRMEGFYQPQHF
TGTGCCAGCAGAATGGAGGGCTTTTATCAGCCCCAGCATTTT
>TRBV6-1|-|-|TRBJ2-7
CASSDRVRVVNYEQYF
TGTGCCAGCAGTGACAGGGTTCGCGTCGTCAACTACGAGCAGTACTTC
>TRBV6-1|-|-|TRBJ2-7
CASNVGRTYEQYF
TGTGCCAGCAACGTCGGCAGGACCTACGAGCAGTACTTC
>TRBV7-9|TRBD1|-|TRBJ1-5
CASSLGQGDNQPQHF
TGTGCCAGCAGCCTAGGACAGGGGGACAATCAGCCCCAGCATTTT
>TRBV4-2|TRBD2|once|TRBJ2-3
CASSQDLTSGVEQYF
TGTGCCAGCAGCCAAGATTTGACTAGCGGGGTTGAGCAGTATTTT
>TRBV5-1|TRBD2|-|TRBJ2-1
CASSSRLAGGPFEQFF
TGCGCCAGCAGCTCCCGACTAGCGGGGGGGCCGTTTGAGCAGTTCTTC
>TRBV29-1|TRBD1|-|TRBJ1-1
CSAEPTGGNTEAFF
TGCAGCGCTGAACCGACAGGGGGGAACACTGAAGCTTTCTTT
>TRBV5-4|TRBD1|-|TRBJ2-7
CASSRGDREYEQYF
TGTGCCAGCAGCCGCGGGGACAGGGAATACGAGCAGTACTTC
>TRBV19|TRBD2|-|TRBJ2-7
CASSIGGGGEQYF
TGTGCCAGTAGTATCGGGGGGGGCGGCGAGCAGTACTTC
>TRBV14|TRBD2|-|TRBJ2-1
CASSPAGLVGNEQFF
TGTGCCAGCAGCCCCGCTGGACTAGTAGGCAATGAGCAGTTCTTC
>TRBV19|TRBD1|-|TRBJ1-6
CASSTQGIGSPLHF
TGTGCCAGTAGCACACAGGGGATTGGATCACCCCTCCACTTT
>TRBV11-1|TRBD2|-|TRBJ2-7
CASSWTRTSSYEQYF
TGTGCCAGCAGCTGGACAAGGACTAGCTCCTACGAGCAGTACTTC
>TRBV5-1|TRBD1|-|TRBJ1-2
CASSYGQGNYGYTF
TGCGCCAGCAGCTACGGACAGGGGAACTATGGCTACACCTTC
>TRBV5-8|TRBD1|-|TRBJ2-4
CASSTGTGGRNIQYF
TGTGCCAGCAGCACCGGGACAGGCGGACGTAACATTCAGTACTTC